This T cell receptor (beta chain) was observed in a study of lung T cells in sarcoidosis with Löfgren's syndrome. About the study: Repertoire analyses centered on Löfgren's syndrome patients. General study points: The most expanded V genes in Löfgren's patients were reportedly TRAV12-1 and TRBV2.

This clonotype was counted many times. Its antigen is still unknown. The CDR3 has 15 residues. Germline assignment: CDR1 KGHSH and CDR2 LQKENI. Trimming cost V 6 bases and J 0 bases; bases outside gene matches: 7. From the reads, TCRdb called clonotypes with MiXCR, one entry per CDR3 protein. In the table there are around 21,000 distinct CDR3 sequences, about a fifth of which are singletons. This TCR was recovered from a human donor with sarcoidosis (Löfgren's syndrome or another form), or a control subject (not recorded which). The chain joins TRBV18 to TRBJ2-7; TRBD1 agrees at 8 bases. Sequencing used CD4+ T cells from PBMCs. The CDR3 DNA reads TGTGCCAGCTCGCCGACAGGGGAAAGCTCCTACGAGCAGTACTTC. Translation gives CASSPTGESSYEQYF.